The clone carrying this T cell receptor beta chain was picked up one time. What it recognizes is unknown. Time point indicated: pre-treatment sample, taken before nivolumab and TIL therapy. Enrollment ran from October 2017 to early 2020. The data belong to a study of TIL therapy for anti-PD-1-resistant metastatic lung cancer. Study-wide findings and caveats: Patients were highly selected, enriched for treatment-naive, never-smoker and oncogene-addicted cases.

Sequencing used immunoSEQ v3. Clones were sequenced by immunoSEQ multiplex PCR, and TCRdb holds only the in-frame ones, with some missing. The sample includes roughly 16,000 clones, more than 70% seen only once; the top ten take roughly 0.86%. The CDR3 consists of 14 residues. Trimming stripped 7 bases from V and 3 bases from J, with 16 bases between. Looked up from germline, CDR1 is MNHNY and CDR2 is SVGAGI (reference sequence). V is TRBV6-6 and J is TRBJ2-7; TRBD1 might be the D (5 bases). Sample: blood, taken at baseline. The TCR originated in a person aged 25-79 years with non-small cell lung cancer. CDR3 amino acids: CASMGRGPSYEQYF. CDR3 bases: TGTGCCAGCATGGGTAGGGGCCCCAGCTACGAGCAGTACTTC.